A single sample is the source of the 32 T cell receptor beta chains below, sequenced in a study of tumor-infiltrating lymphocytes in primary liver carcinoma. Without any cell sorting, about 18-31 mg of bulk tissue yielded co-extracted RNA and DNA. Total RNA (about 500 ng) served as template for TCR beta cDNA synthesis primed by a constant-region primer. Amplification in three nested multiplex PCR rounds with slightly modified ARM-PCR gave rise to TCR beta libraries. With TRBV1-TRBV30 forward primers and a C-beta reverse primer, the first two PCR rounds were run for 10 to 11 cycles each. TCRdb re-called the multiplex PCR reads with MiXCR, one entry per CDR3 protein. Of roughly 190,000 distinct CDR3 sequences listed, around four fifths are singletons. Sequenced material: tumor tissue from primary liver carcinoma. The receptors were sampled from a man in his forties or fifties with primary liver carcinoma and hepatitis B virus infection.

About this clonotype: The junction differs from germline at one of its ends, possibly a read error. The gene calls are TRBV28 and TRBJ2-7; 7 bases are shared with TRBD2. In germline, CDR1 is MDHEN, CDR2 SYDVKM. The CDR3 is 14 residues long. The CDR3 here is CASPVGTNTHEQYF. CDR3 coding DNA: TGTGCCAGCCCCGTCGGGACTAACACCCACGAGCAATACTTC.

J is TRBJ2-3 and V is TRBV7-2; 10 bases align to TRBD1. This CDR3 is 15 amino acids long. The V gene's germline CDR1 is SGHTA and CDR2 FQGNSA. The J segment lost 2 bases and the V segment lost 5 bases, leaving 4 bases of the junction unmatched. For the CDR3, the DNA is TGTGCCAGCAGCCGGGGGACAGGGGTCACAGATACGCAGTATTTT. This codes for CASSRGTGVTDTQYF.

About this clonotype: The CDR3 carries no conserved terminal phenylalanine or tryptophan, so it likely arises from a read error. Because the CDR3's place on the DNA is in doubt, the DNA is left out and the CDR3 is given as listed by TCRdb. The V call is TRBV6-1, the J call TRBJ1-2; the D call in the table, TRBD1, was not verified against the DNA. Germline V gene sequence: CDR1 MNHNS, CDR2 SASEGT. The CDR3 totals 13 residues, both ends included. CDR3 loop: CASSEDGGYGYIL.

This clonotype was recorded at least ten times. The chain carries TRBV28 and TRBJ2-5; D is ambiguous. This CDR3 contains 13 residues. Per the germline V gene, CDR1 is MDHEN and CDR2 is SYDVKM. V was clipped by 7 bases and J by 0 bases, with 9 bases between them. CDR3 in DNA: TGTGCCAGCAAATGGACGTACCAAGAGACCCAGTACTTC. It yields the protein CASKWTYQETQYF.

This chain links TRBV10-1 with TRBJ1-4; D is unresolved. Germline V gene sequence: CDR1 WNHNN, CDR2 SYGVQD (reference sequence). This CDR3 is 11 amino acids long. V was clipped by 7 bases and J by 11 bases, with 11 bases between them. CDR3 coding DNA: TGCGCCAGCACAGAGGGAGGTAAACTGTTTTTT. Its translation is CASTEGGKLFF.

The genes are TRBV28 and TRBJ2-1, with D uncertain. Germline CDR1 reads MDHEN; CDR2 reads SYDVKM. The ends were cut back, 5 bases at V and 0 bases at J, with 11 bases in the middle. The CDR3 length is 15 residues. The CDR3 region has the DNA TGTGCCAGCAGTCAGACTTTCTCCTCCTACAATGAGCAGTTCTTC. Amino acids: CASSQTFSSYNEQFF.

With respect to this clonotype: As the CDR3 is not closed by the conserved phenylalanine or tryptophan, this likely results from a read error. The chain couples TRBV12-3 or TRBV12-4 to TRBJ2-3; 7 bases agree with TRBD1. The CDR3 runs 14 residues. CDR3 protein: CASLRGRLTDTQYS. DNA of the CDR3: TGTGCCAGCCTGAGGGGGCGCCTCACAGATACACAGTATTCT.

V and J are TRBV28 and TRBJ1-2; D uncertain. Germline V gives CDR1 MDHEN, CDR2 SYDVKM. The germline V and J ends were trimmed by 6 bases and 0 bases, with 11 bases remaining between them. CDR3 length: 14 residues. The CDR3 DNA reads as TGTGCCAGCAGATTAACAAATGCTAACTATGGCTACACCTTC. Translated: CASRLTNANYGYTF.

This chain links TRBV12-3 or TRBV12-4 with TRBJ2-7; no definite D call. CDR3 length: 14 residues. Trimming shortened V by 6 bases and J by 1 base, and 13 bases separated the two germline ends. CDR3 amino acids: CASREQRPSYEQYF. The CDR3 DNA sequence: TGTGCCAGCAGGGAACAGAGACCATCCTACGAGCAGTACTTC.

This clonotype was observed a few times. The genes are TRBV11-1 and TRBJ2-4; 8 bases align to TRBD2. The junction had 6 bases not matched to a gene; V was cut back by 3 bases and J by 2 bases. The CDR3 totals 16 residues. Germline V CDR1 and CDR2: SGHAT, FQDESV (reference sequence). CDR3 sequence: CASSFPGTRTKNIQYF. DNA of the CDR3: TGTGCCAGCAGCTTTCCCGGGACTAGGACCAAAAACATTCAGTACTTC.

Remarks on this clonotype: Germline is not matched at one junction end, which may reflect a read error. This chain connects TRBV7-8 to TRBJ2-7; D uncertain. This CDR3 region has 16 residues. Germline V gene lookup returns CDR1 SGHVS and CDR2 FQNEAQ. The CDR3 sequence is CTSSFGYGRTSYEQYF. Written as DNA, the CDR3 is TGTACCAGCAGCTTTGGCTACGGCAGGACCTCCTACGAGCAGTACTTC.

With respect to this clonotype: One junction end does not reproduce the germline sequence, and a read error may be involved. The chain employs TRBV6-1 and TRBJ2-6, with a tentative D call TRBD1 (5 bases). The CDR3 loop spans 16 amino acids. The germline V gene has CDR1 MNHNS and CDR2 SASEGT. The CDR3 is CASRTSPNSGANFLAF. Written as DNA, the CDR3 is TGTGCCAGCAGAACCAGCCCCAACTCTGGGGCCAACTTCCTAGCTTTC.

This clonotype was seen only once. One junction end disagrees with the germline gene, perhaps due to a read error. The chain links TRBV5-1 to TRBJ1-1; weak D call: TRBD1 (6 bases). CDR1 is SGHRS, CDR2 YFSETQ, per germline. This CDR3 contains 14 residues. The CDR3, as DNA: TGCGCTAGCAGCCCCCATCGACAGGCAATTGAAGCTTTCTTT. Translated: CASSPHRQAIEAFF. Based on the CDR3 plus reference TRBV5-1 and TRBJ1-1, the full variable domain is KAGVTQTPRYLIKTRGQQVTLSCSPISGHRSVSWYQQTPGQGLQFLFEYFSETQRNKGNFPGRFSGRQFSNSRSEMNVSTLELGDSALYLCASSPHRQAIEAFFGQGTRLTVV.

Worth noting for this clonotype: Here the CDR3 omits its conserved ending phenylalanine or tryptophan, so a read error is the likely source. The DNA is omitted, as the CDR3 cannot be located on it reliably, and the CDR3 follows TCRdb's listing. The rearrangement joins TRBV11-1 to TRBJ2-2. Germline-derived CDR1 and CDR2 are SGHAT and FQDESV (reference sequence). The CDR3 is 13 amino acids long, termini counted. CDR3 region: CASSFWDTGELFS.

As concerns this clonotype: Being one base from a much bigger clone, this may be a read error. The gene calls are TRBV7-3 and TRBJ2-5; D uncertain. Germline assignment: CDR1 SGHTA and CDR2 FQGTGA. This CDR3 has 13 amino acids. In nucleotides, the CDR3 is TGTGCCAGCAGCTTAAAACCCCGAGAGACCCATTACTTC. Residues: CASSLKPRETHYF. The full variable domain, rest sourced from reference TRBV7-3 and TRBJ2-5, is GAGVSQTPSNKVTEKGKYVELRCDPISGHTALYWYRQSLGQGPEFLIYFQGTGAADDSGLPNDRFFAVRPEGSVSTLKIQRTERGDSAVYLCASSLKPRETHYFGPGTRLLVL.

Comment on this clonotype: Its ends do not fully match the called genes, so a read error is possible. CDR3 nucleotide sequence: TGTGCTAGCAGCCTAAAAGGGGAACTGACTAATCAGCCCCAGCATTTT. Encoded protein: CASSLKGELTNQPQHF. This sequence joins TRBV11-2 and TRBJ1-5, with D perhaps matching TRBD1 (5 bases). From germline, CDR1 is SGHAT and CDR2 FQNNGV. This CDR3 is built from 16 residues.

About this clonotype: The junction differs from germline at one of its ends, possibly a read error. This sequence joins TRBV11-3 and TRBJ2-1; no clear D gene. The CDR3 loop spans 12 amino acids. CDR1 is SGHNT, CDR2 YENEEA, per germline. DNA for the CDR3: TGTGGCAGCAGCTTAAATGCTAATAAGCAGTTCTTC. Its protein product is CGSSLNANKQFF. Together with reference TRBV11-3 and TRBJ2-1, the CDR3 gives the full variable domain: EAGVVQSPRYKIIEKKQPVAFWCNPISGHNTLYWYLQNLGQGPELLIRYENEEAVDDSQLPKDRFSAERLKGVDSTLKIQPAELGDSAVYLCGSSLNANKQFFGPGTRLTVL.

This clonotype appeared once. V and J are TRBV29-1 and TRBJ1-5; D is possibly TRBD1 (5 bases). This CDR3 has 13 residues. V lost 7 bases and J lost 4, with 14 bases in between. Germline CDR1 and CDR2: SQVTM and ANQGSEA. The CDR3: CSAGDGANQPQHF. The CDR3 nucleotides are TGCAGCGCTGGGGACGGAGCGAATCAGCCCCAGCATTTT.

This clonotype is a singleton in its sample. One end of the junction fails to match germline, which may point to a read error. The rearrangement joins TRBV29-1 to TRBJ1-1; no firm D call. Germline loops: CDR1 SQVTM, CDR2 ANQGSEA. This CDR3 comprises 12 residues. This CDR3 is CSVVRANTEAFF. The CDR3 coding sequence is TGTAGCGTGGTAAGAGCTAACACTGAAGCTTTCTTT.

In regard to this clonotype: At one boundary the junction diverges from the germline segment, which might be a read error. This chain connects TRBV11-2 to TRBJ2-6, with D perhaps TRBD2 (6 bases). The CDR3 is made up of 15 amino acids. The germline CDR1 and CDR2 sequences are SGHAT and FQNNGV. The CDR3 bases are TGTGCCACCCAGCGGCCGCGCTCTGGGGCTAGCGTCTTGACTTTC. It yields the protein CATQRPRSGASVLTF.

This clonotype occurred once. The junction departs from germline at one end; a sequencing error may be responsible. The V gene is TRBV29-1, the J gene TRBJ2-5; a possible D gene is TRBD2 (6 bases). The CDR3 has 12 residues. The germline V gene encodes CDR1 SQVTM and CDR2 ANQGSEA. CDR3 residues: CSVWGEQETQCF. CDR3 DNA sequence: TGCAGCGTTTGGGGGGAGCAAGAGACCCAGTGTTTC.

In regard to this clonotype: Given the absence of the conserved phenylalanine or tryptophan at the CDR3 end, a read error is likely. V and J are TRBV4-2 and TRBJ1-2; possibly TRBD1 for D (5 bases). Germline V gene data show CDR1 as LGHNA and CDR2 as YNFKEQ. The CDR3 loop spans 16 amino acids. The CDR3 DNA reads TGTGCAAGCAGCCAAGATCCTTCAGGGATGAACTATGGCTACACCTTA. It codes for CASSQDPSGMNYGYTL.

A remark on this clonotype: A much larger clone is a single base away; this may be a read error. This chain links TRBV28 with TRBJ1-3, with 8 bases lining up with TRBD1. This CDR3 has 13 amino acids. Germline V CDR1 and CDR2: MDHEN, SYDVKM. In DNA, the CDR3 is TGTGCCAGCAGGCTCGACAGGGGAAACACCAAATATTTT. It specifies CASRLDRGNTKYF.

V usage is TRBV6-2 or TRBV6-3 and J usage is TRBJ2-7; D ambiguous. Per germline, CDR1 MNHEY and CDR2 SVGEGT. The CDR3 runs to 14 residues. The germline V and J ends were trimmed by 7 bases and 5 bases, with 18 bases remaining between them. This chain's CDR3 is CASILQDRAHEQYF. The CDR3 DNA follows: TGTGCCAGCATACTCCAGGATAGGGCCCACGAGCAGTACTTC.

This clonotype was picked up a small number of times. An end of the junction differs from the germline gene, which may be a read error. The V call is TRBV4-2, the J call TRBJ2-3, with 10 bases aligning to TRBD2. Germline values: CDR1 LGHNA, CDR2 YNFKEQ. The CDR3 is made up of 18 amino acids. This CDR3 reads CASSQVDGGSGGTDTQYF. CDR3 nucleotides: TGTGCCAGTAGCCAAGTTGATGGTGGTAGCGGGGGGACAGATACGCAGTATTTT.

This clonotype is a singleton in its sample. A much larger clone is a single base away; this may be a read error. The chain employs TRBV5-4 and TRBJ2-3; D is possibly TRBD2 (6 bases). The CDR3 totals 14 residues. Germline V gene sequence: CDR1 SGHNT, CDR2 YYREEE (reference sequence). The CDR3 nucleotides read TGTGCCAGCAGGGCGGACTATAACACAGATATGCAGTATTTT. Protein product: CASRADYNTDMQYF.

Comments on this clonotype: This CDR3 fails to terminate in the conserved phenylalanine or tryptophan, so it likely reflects a read error. The chain combines TRBV6-2 or TRBV6-3 with TRBJ2-1; D gene unclear. Germline V gives CDR1 MNHEY, CDR2 SVGEGT. The CDR3 length is 13 residues. The DNA of the CDR3 is TGTGCAAGCAGTAACCAGTTGGGCAATGAGCAGTTCTCC. It specifies CASSNQLGNEQFS.

This clonotype was seen ten or more times. This sequence joins TRBV5-4 and TRBJ2-3, with 9 bases matching TRBD2. After removal of 4 bases from V and 4 bases from J, the junction contained 4 bases not matched to a gene. This CDR3 contains 14 residues. CDR1 and CDR2 (germline): SGHNT, YYREEE (reference sequence). CDR3: CASSQTSGADTQYF. In DNA, the CDR3 is TGTGCCAGCAGCCAGACTAGCGGCGCAGATACGCAGTATTTT.

In the case of this clonotype: The junction shows a germline mismatch at one end, possibly a read error. The chain employs TRBV29-1 and TRBJ1-5, with D maybe TRBD1 (5 bases). The CDR3 contains 12 residues. CDR1 and CDR2 (germline): SQVTM, ANQGSEA. CDR3 sequence: CSDGEKGQPHHF. Here the CDR3 DNA reads TGCAGCGATGGGGAAAAGGGGCAGCCCCATCATTTT.

The rearrangement links TRBV7-9 to TRBJ1-2; the D gene is possibly TRBD1 (5 bases). In germline, CDR1 is SEHNR, CDR2 FQNEAQ (reference sequence). The CDR3 runs to 15 residues. V lost 5 bases and J 0 bases, leaving 13 bases between the germline ends. This chain's CDR3 is CASSDRSVANYGYTF. The CDR3 DNA sequence: TGTGCCAGCAGCGACAGATCCGTGGCTAACTATGGCTACACCTTC.

The table lists this clonotype with a count of one. The chain links TRBV29-1 to TRBJ2-1, with D tentatively TRBD2 (6 bases). Germline V lookup: CDR1 SQVTM, CDR2 ANQGSEA. The V gene lost 1 base and the J gene lost 5 bases, with 15 bases spanning the gap. The CDR3 has 15 residues. The CDR3 reads CSVEGTRGLDNEQFF. CDR3 bases: TGCAGCGTTGAAGGGACGCGGGGACTTGACAATGAGCAGTTCTTC.

A remark on this clonotype: It is likely a read error, because the conserved phenylalanine at the end of the CDR3 is missing. The DNA is omitted, as the CDR3 cannot be located on it reliably, and the CDR3 follows TCRdb's listing. V usage is TRBV11-3 and J usage is TRBJ2-1. The CDR3 spans 12 amino acids, including both terminal residues. Germline V CDR1 and CDR2: SGHNT, YENEEA. The CDR3 loop reads CANSLNANEPFS.